Listed here are 5 T cell receptor beta chains from one sample, sequenced in a study of cytomegalovirus exposure and HLA in healthy donors. This PCR relied on a set of 60 Vbeta primers and 13 Jbeta primers. Only in-frame clones appear in the TCRdb table, and some are missing; sequencing was by immunoSEQ multiplex PCR. Found here are about 120,000 clones, around 84% of them singletons; the top ten hold 22%. The specimen sequenced was PBMCs. All receptors come from a young man in good health and CMV-seropositive.

The rearrangement uses TRBV5-1 and TRBJ1-1; 7 bases agree with TRBD1. Germline CDR1 is SGHRS and CDR2 is YFSETQ. CDR3 length: 14 amino acids. V lost 0 bases and J lost 3; bases outside the gene matches: 2. The CDR3 is CASSLVQGDTEAFF. CDR3 coding DNA: TGCGCCAGCAGCTTGGTTCAGGGGGACACTGAAGCTTTCTTT.

The DNA for the CDR3 is TGTGCCAGCAGTCCACTAGCGGGAGTGTATAATGAGCAGTTCTTC. Protein product: CASSPLAGVYNEQFF. The V gene is TRBV2, the J gene TRBJ2-1, with TRBD2 matching over 11 bases. CDR1 is SNHLY and CDR2 is FYNNEI in the germline V gene. The CDR3 extends over 15 amino acids. With V trimmed by 5 bases and J by 7 bases, 7 bases remained unmatched.

The chain combines TRBV30 with TRBJ1-5; D is ambiguous. Trimming shortened V by 2 bases and J by 8 bases, and 13 bases separated the two germline ends. The CDR3 runs to 13 residues. CDR1 GTSNPN and CDR2 SVGIG come from the germline V gene (reference sequence). The CDR3 coding sequence is TGTGCCTGGAGTTCTGGGTATGGAGAGCCCCAGCATTTT. Its protein is CAWSSGYGEPQHF.

The V gene is TRBV29-1, the J gene TRBJ2-5, with D maybe TRBD2 (6 bases). The end of the DNA fits TRBJ2-7 better, so the J call may be wrong. CDR1 is SQVTM, CDR2 ANQGSEA, per germline. The CDR3 contains 14 residues. The CDR3 sequence: CSVTRGLSSYEQYF. The CDR3 DNA reads as TGCAGCGTCACCCGGGGGTTAAGCTCCTACGAGCAGTACTTC.

CDR3 amino acids: CASSLAYSGSYEQYV. The CDR3 DNA reads as TGTGCCAGCAGCTTAGCGTACAGTGGCTCCTACGAGCAGTACGTC. The V call is TRBV7-9, the J call TRBJ2-7; D gene uncertain. V was cut by 0 bases and J by 0 bases, with 9 bases left in between. Germline lookup yields CDR1 SEHNR and CDR2 FQNEAQ (reference sequence). This CDR3 has 15 residues.